Presented here are 26 T cell receptor beta chains from one specimen sequenced in a study of beta chain features in type 1 diabetes. Expressed TCRB transcripts were sequenced because the entire RNA isolate underwent reverse transcription. Clones were read by immunoSEQ multiplex PCR, and TCRdb kept only the in-frame ones, dropping some. The repertoire includes 400,000 to 600,000 clones, approximately 30% of them detected once, and around 0.065% sits in the top ten. Sequences were obtained from naive CD4+ T cells from blood. These receptors all stem from a man aged 18 to 29 in good health.

A few counts support this clone. The chain is built from TRBV7-2 and TRBJ2-7; 10 bases agree with TRBD2. The CDR3 has 13 amino acids. Germline CDR1 SGHTA, CDR2 FQGNSA. Trimming took 4 bases from V and 6 from J; bases not matched to a gene: 3. CDR3 bases: TGTGCCAGCAGCTCAGAGCGGGAGGGCGAGCAGTACTTC. Translating it yields CASSSEREGEQYF.

The chain couples TRBV4-2 to TRBJ2-3; the D gene is possibly TRBD1 (6 bases). There are 14 residues in the CDR3. V gave up 9 bases and J gave up 0 bases, with 13 bases separating them. Looked up from germline, CDR1 is LGHNA and CDR2 is YNFKEQ. The CDR3 region has the DNA TGTGCCAGTCAAGGACAGACTAGCACAGATACGCAGTATTTT. Amino acid sequence: CASQGQTSTDTQYF.

The sample holds a few counts of this clone. The chain carries TRBV30 and TRBJ2-7, with 7 positions matching TRBD1. CDR1 is GTSNPN, CDR2 SVGIG, per germline (reference sequence). CDR3 length equals 14 residues. Trimming at V came to 4 bases and at J to 0 bases, leaving 6 bases not matched to a gene. For the CDR3, the DNA is TGTGCCTGGAAGTCACAGGGGAGCTCCTACGAGCAGTACTTC. Its translation is CAWKSQGSSYEQYF.

The CDR3 bases are TGTGCCAGCTCATCACTTCAGGGCAGCGGGAGGATCCGAGGAGATACGCAGTATTTT. Translation: CASSSLQGSGRIRGDTQYF. The rearrangement joins TRBV18 to TRBJ2-3; TRBD2 agrees at 9 bases. The CDR3 extends over 19 amino acids. The V gene's germline CDR1 is KGHSH and CDR2 LQKENI. The J segment lost 5 bases and the V segment lost 5 bases, leaving 20 bases of the junction unmatched.

This clone occurred a few times. The rearrangement joins TRBV7-9 to TRBJ2-1; the match to TRBD1 covers 9 bases. The V segment lost 5 bases and the J segment 10 bases; nucleotides outside the gene matches: 3. The CDR3 runs 12 residues. Germline V gene lookup returns CDR1 SEHNR and CDR2 FQNEAQ (reference sequence). The CDR3 reads CASSNGQGEQFF. The CDR3 DNA is TGTGCCAGCAGCAACGGACAGGGGGAGCAGTTCTTC.

The V and J genes are TRBV28 and TRBJ2-7; the match to TRBD2 covers 11 bases. The CDR3 is 16 amino acids. The J segment lost 1 base and the V segment lost 5 bases, leaving 7 bases of the junction unmatched. Germline CDR1 is MDHEN and CDR2 is SYDVKM. The CDR3 here is CASSPLGLAVSYEQYF. In DNA, the CDR3 is TGTGCCAGCAGTCCACTGGGACTAGCGGTATCCTACGAGCAGTACTTC. Full variable domain (rest looked up from reference TRBV28 and TRBJ2-7): DVKVTQSSRYLVKRTGEKVFLECVQDMDHENMFWYRQDPGLGLRLIYFSYDVKMKEKGDIPEGYSVSREKKERFSLILESASTNQTSMYLCASSPLGLAVSYEQYFGPGTRLTVT.

The chain is built from TRBV15 and TRBJ2-7; D ambiguous. Germline CDR1 is LNHNV and CDR2 is YYDKDF (reference sequence). V gave up 1 base and J gave up 0 bases, with 10 bases separating them. The CDR3 covers 15 residues. The CDR3 protein is CATSRGGSSSYEQYF. The CDR3 DNA is TGTGCCACCAGCAGAGGTGGGTCCAGCTCCTACGAGCAGTACTTC.

This clone has a handful of counts. The J gene is TRBJ2-7, the V gene TRBV5-6; possibly TRBD2 for D (6 bases). In germline, CDR1 is SGHDT, CDR2 YYEEEE. This CDR3 has 15 residues. V dropped 3 bases and J dropped 4 bases, with 17 bases sitting between them. In DNA, the CDR3 is TGTGCCAGCAGCTCGGAAGGGCAGCGGGCTTACGAGCAGTACTTC. Its translation: CASSSEGQRAYEQYF.

For this clone: Other nucleotide sequences in the sample specify the same CDR3. The chain couples TRBV30 to TRBJ2-5; 9 bases fit TRBD1. The length of the CDR3 is 14 residues. Trimming at V came to 1 base and at J to 2 bases, leaving 2 bases not matched to a gene. Germline assignment: CDR1 GTSNPN and CDR2 SVGIG (reference sequence). CDR3 protein: CAWSADRGQETQYF. The CDR3 DNA reads TGTGCCTGGAGTGCGGACAGGGGACAAGAGACCCAGTACTTC.

This clone was detected a few times. Other DNA sequences in this sample translate to the same CDR3. V is TRBV15 and J is TRBJ2-1; 10 bases are shared with TRBD2. CDR3 length: 15 amino acids. V dropped 0 bases and J dropped 5; count of bases not matched to a gene: 1. In germline, CDR1 is LNHNV, CDR2 YYDKDF (reference sequence). CDR3 sequence: CATSRDLAGDNEQFF. The DNA for the CDR3 is TGTGCCACCAGCAGAGATCTAGCGGGGGACAATGAGCAGTTCTTC. Full variable domain (missing parts from reference TRBV15 and TRBJ2-1): DAMVIQNPRYQVTQFGKPVTLSCSQTLNHNVMYWYQQKSSQAPKLLFHYYDKDFNNEADTPDNFQSRRPNTSFCFLDIRSPGLGDTAMYLCATSRDLAGDNEQFFGPGTRLTVL.

In its sample, this clone was seen a few times. This chain links TRBV6-1 with TRBJ2-1, with D hard to call. Deletions cut 2 bases from V and 2 bases from J, with 13 bases between. Germline CDR1 reads MNHNS; CDR2 reads SASEGT. CDR3 length equals 16 residues. In DNA, the CDR3 is TGTGCCAGCAGTGAACTGCGGCAGGCCCCCTACAATGAGCAGTTCTTC. It codes for CASSELRQAPYNEQFF.

This rearrangement joins TRBV4-3 to TRBJ2-1; TRBD2 agrees at 14 bases. V was pared by 3 bases and J by 0 bases, with 7 bases of the junction left unmatched. The CDR3 spans 19 residues. Germline V gene data show CDR1 as LGHNA and CDR2 as YSLEER. CDR3 region: CASSHGTSGSYLSYNEQFF. The CDR3 region has the DNA TGCGCCAGCAGCCACGGGACTAGCGGGAGTTATCTCTCCTACAATGAGCAGTTCTTC.

The chain has TRBV5-1 and TRBJ1-1; TRBD1 matches 9 bases. The length of the CDR3 is 15 residues. Germline assignment: CDR1 SGHRS and CDR2 YFSETQ. The V and J ends lost 2 bases and 0 bases, in that order; junction bases with no gene match: 2. CDR3 loop: CASSFGTGLNTEAFF. In nucleotides, the CDR3 is TGCGCCAGCAGCTTCGGGACAGGGCTGAACACTGAAGCTTTCTTT.

There are a few counts of this clone. This chain connects TRBV19 to TRBJ2-3; D is ambiguous. Looked up from germline, CDR1 is LNHDA and CDR2 is SQIVND (reference sequence). Trimming pared 5 bases from V and 6 bases from J, leaving 9 bases between. The CDR3 totals 12 residues. The CDR3 spells CASSLSTDTQYF. DNA of the CDR3: TGTGCCAGTAGTCTCTCAACGGATACGCAGTATTTT.

This clone was counted only a few times. The chain's CDR3 is CASSFGDRVIEAFF. The DNA for the CDR3 is TGTGCCAGCAGTTTCGGAGACAGGGTGATTGAAGCTTTCTTT. The chain links TRBV6-5 to TRBJ1-1; TRBD1 matches 7 bases. From germline, CDR1 is MNHEY and CDR2 SVGAGI. J lost 7 bases, V lost 4 bases, and 9 bases had no gene match. CDR3 length: 14 amino acids.

A few counts support this clone. The chain carries TRBV27 and TRBJ2-7; TRBD2 aligns across 11 bases. Unmatched junction bases numbered 5, after V lost 0 bases and J lost 4 bases. CDR1 is MNHEY, CDR2 SMNVEV, per germline (reference sequence). There are 16 residues in the CDR3. The DNA for the CDR3 is TGTGCCAGCAGTTTATCGTTCCTAGCGGGAGGTTACGAGCAGTACTTC. Protein: CASSLSFLAGGYEQYF.

V is TRBV27 and J is TRBJ2-2; 15 bases match TRBD2. The CDR3 is made up of 16 amino acids. Trimming removed 5 bases from V and 5 bases from J; junction bases left unmatched: 3. Germline V gene data show CDR1 as MNHEY and CDR2 as SMNVEV (reference sequence). The CDR3 loop reads CASSKGLAGGTGELFF. The CDR3 coding sequence is TGTGCCAGCAGTAAGGGACTAGCGGGAGGTACCGGGGAGCTGTTTTTT.

V is TRBV29-1 and J is TRBJ2-7; D remains unclear. The J call may be in error: the DNA end matches TRBJ2-1 better. Germline CDR1 and CDR2: SQVTM and ANQGSEA. The CDR3 runs to 13 residues. The DNA for the CDR3 is TGCAGCGTTTCAGTGGACGCAATTGGCGAGCAGTTCTTC. It codes for CSVSVDAIGEQFF.

CDR3: CSVVGRTTDTQYF. CDR3 nucleotide sequence: TGCAGCGTTGTTGGGCGAACCACAGATACGCAGTATTTT. V is TRBV29-1 and J is TRBJ2-3; D not resolved. V shed 4 bases and J shed 2 bases, with 10 bases lying between them. The CDR3 length is 13 residues. In germline, CDR1 is SQVTM, CDR2 ANQGSEA.

The sample holds a few counts of this clone. This chain uses TRBV19 with TRBJ2-1, with D perhaps matching TRBD1 or TRBD2 (5 bases each). The CDR3 loop spans 15 amino acids. V lost 5 bases to trimming and J lost 4 bases, with 15 bases between them. Per the germline V gene, CDR1 is LNHDA and CDR2 is SQIVND (reference sequence). The CDR3 sequence: CASSPRETAYNEQFF. CDR3 nucleotides: TGTGCCAGTAGTCCGAGGGAGACAGCGTACAATGAGCAGTTCTTC.

The genes are TRBV6-1 and TRBJ1-5; 9 bases align to TRBD1. The CDR3 is 15 residues long. Germline values: CDR1 MNHNS, CDR2 SASEGT. The V segment lost 6 bases and the J segment 4 bases; nucleotides outside the gene matches: 7. CDR3 amino acids: CASRTGQGRNQPQHF. The CDR3 nucleotides are TGTGCCAGCAGGACCGGACAGGGGAGGAATCAGCCCCAGCATTTT.

This clone has a handful of counts. This sequence joins TRBV10-3 and TRBJ2-7, with TRBD1 matching 8 bases. Germline V lookup: CDR1 ENHRY, CDR2 SYGVKD. This CDR3 contains 14 residues. After removal of 4 bases from V and 4 bases from J, the junction contained 6 bases not matched to a gene. For the CDR3, the DNA is TGTGCCATCAGTGGGACAGGGATGGTATACGAGCAGTACTTC. This encodes CAISGTGMVYEQYF.

The chain uses TRBV15 and TRBJ2-1; 13 bases line up with TRBD2. V was pared by 1 base and J by 5 bases, with 5 bases of the junction left unmatched. CDR3 length: 17 amino acids. CDR1 and CDR2 from the germline V gene are LNHNV and YYDKDF (reference sequence). The CDR3 sequence is CATSRGRTSGSHNEQFF. DNA of the CDR3: TGTGCCACCAGCAGAGGGAGGACTAGCGGGAGCCACAATGAGCAGTTCTTC.

The chain links TRBV28 to TRBJ2-1; 8 nucleotides match TRBD1. The CDR3 runs 15 residues. The trim removed 4 bases at V and 4 bases at J, leaving 6 bases unmatched. The germline CDR1 and CDR2 sequences are MDHEN and SYDVKM. The CDR3 region has the DNA TGTGCCAGCAGTTCTCCGGGACAGGTGTACAATGAGCAGTTCTTC. It is translated as CASSSPGQVYNEQFF.

This clone was seen a single time. The chain combines TRBV9 with TRBJ2-1, with a tentative D call TRBD1 (5 bases). Trimming took off 0 bases at V and 4 bases at J, with 8 bases between the two ends. There are 14 residues in the CDR3. Germline V gene data show CDR1 as SGDLS and CDR2 as YYNGEE. The CDR3: CASSVGQGYNEQFF. CDR3 bases: TGTGCCAGCAGCGTAGGGCAGGGTTACAATGAGCAGTTCTTC. Combining the CDR3 with reference TRBV9 and TRBJ2-1 gives the whole variable domain DSGVTQTPKHLITATGQRVTLRCSPRSGDLSVYWYQQSLDQGLQFLIQYYNGEERAKGNILERFSAQQFPDLHSELNLSSLELGDSALYFCASSVGQGYNEQFFGPGTRLTVL.

The rearrangement joins TRBV4-2 to TRBJ2-5; D gene unclear. Germline V gives CDR1 LGHNA, CDR2 YNFKEQ. The CDR3 loop spans 14 amino acids. V was shortened by 0 bases and J by 4 bases, with 9 bases between the two germline ends. The CDR3, as DNA: TGTGCCAGCAGCCAAGAGCGTTTCGGAGAGACCCAGTACTTC. This sequence encodes CASSQERFGETQYF.